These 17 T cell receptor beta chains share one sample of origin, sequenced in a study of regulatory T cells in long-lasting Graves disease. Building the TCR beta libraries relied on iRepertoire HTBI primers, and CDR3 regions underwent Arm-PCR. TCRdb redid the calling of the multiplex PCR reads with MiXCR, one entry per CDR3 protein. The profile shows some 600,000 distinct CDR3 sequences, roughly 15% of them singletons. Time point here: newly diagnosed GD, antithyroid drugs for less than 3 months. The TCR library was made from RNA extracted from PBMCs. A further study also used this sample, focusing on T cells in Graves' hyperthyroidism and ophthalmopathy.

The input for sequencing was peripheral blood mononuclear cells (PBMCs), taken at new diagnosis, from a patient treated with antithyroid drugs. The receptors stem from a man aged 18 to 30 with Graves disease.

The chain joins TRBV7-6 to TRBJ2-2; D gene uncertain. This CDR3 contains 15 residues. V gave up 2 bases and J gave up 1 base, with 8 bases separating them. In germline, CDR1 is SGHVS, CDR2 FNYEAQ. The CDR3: CASSLFPGNTGELFF. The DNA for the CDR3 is TGTGCCAGCAGCTTATTCCCGGGGAACACCGGGGAGCTGTTTTTT.

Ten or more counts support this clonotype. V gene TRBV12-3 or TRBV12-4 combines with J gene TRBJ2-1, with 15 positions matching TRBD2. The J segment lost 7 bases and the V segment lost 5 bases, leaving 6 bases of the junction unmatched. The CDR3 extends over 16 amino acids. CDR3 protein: CASSAVGTSGRNEQFF. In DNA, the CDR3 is TGTGCCAGCAGTGCTGTCGGGACTAGCGGGAGGAATGAGCAGTTCTTC.

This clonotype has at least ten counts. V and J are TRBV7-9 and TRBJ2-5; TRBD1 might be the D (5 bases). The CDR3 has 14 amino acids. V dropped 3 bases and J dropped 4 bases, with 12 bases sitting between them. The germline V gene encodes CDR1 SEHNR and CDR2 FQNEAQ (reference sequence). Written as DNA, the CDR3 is TGTGCCAGCAGCTTGTCGCAGGGAATAGAGACCCAGTACTTC. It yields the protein CASSLSQGIETQYF.

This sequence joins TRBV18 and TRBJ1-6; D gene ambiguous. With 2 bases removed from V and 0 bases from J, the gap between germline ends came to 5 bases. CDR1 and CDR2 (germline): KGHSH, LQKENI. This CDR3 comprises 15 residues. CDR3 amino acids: CASSPTSSYNSPLHF. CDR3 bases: TGTGCCAGCTCACCAACGAGCTCCTATAATTCACCCCTCCACTTT.

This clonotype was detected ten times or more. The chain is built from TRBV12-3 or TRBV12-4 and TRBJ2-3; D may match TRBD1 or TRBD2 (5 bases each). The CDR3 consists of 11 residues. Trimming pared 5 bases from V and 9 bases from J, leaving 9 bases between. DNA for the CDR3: TGTGCCAGCAGTCGGGACGGGACGCAGTATTTT. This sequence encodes CASSRDGTQYF.

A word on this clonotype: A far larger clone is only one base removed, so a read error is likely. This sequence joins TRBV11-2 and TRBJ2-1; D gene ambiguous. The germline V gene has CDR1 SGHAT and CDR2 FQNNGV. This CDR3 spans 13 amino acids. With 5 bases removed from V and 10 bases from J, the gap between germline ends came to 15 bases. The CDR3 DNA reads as TGTGCCAGCAGCCCACGGTGGCGAGGCGAGCAGTTCTTC. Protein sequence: CASSPRWRGEQFF.

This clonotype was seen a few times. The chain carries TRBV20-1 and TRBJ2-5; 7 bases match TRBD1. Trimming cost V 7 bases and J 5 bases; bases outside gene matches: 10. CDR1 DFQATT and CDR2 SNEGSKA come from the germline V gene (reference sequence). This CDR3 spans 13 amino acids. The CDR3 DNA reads TGCAGTGTGCCCGGGACAGTCCCGGAGACCCAGTACTTC. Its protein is CSVPGTVPETQYF.

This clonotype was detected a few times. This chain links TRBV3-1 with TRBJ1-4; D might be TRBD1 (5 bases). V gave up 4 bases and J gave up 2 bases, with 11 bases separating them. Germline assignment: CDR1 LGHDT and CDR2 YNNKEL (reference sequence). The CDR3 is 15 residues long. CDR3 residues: CASSLSGSTNEKLFF. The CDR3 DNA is TGTGCCAGCAGCCTTTCAGGGTCCACTAATGAAAAACTGTTTTTT.

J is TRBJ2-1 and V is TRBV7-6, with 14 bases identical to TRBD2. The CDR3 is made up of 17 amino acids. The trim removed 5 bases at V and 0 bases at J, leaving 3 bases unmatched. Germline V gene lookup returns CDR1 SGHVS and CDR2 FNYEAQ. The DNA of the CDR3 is TGTGCCAGCAGCCAGACTAGCGGGAGGGCCTCCTACAATGAGCAGTTCTTC. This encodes CASSQTSGRASYNEQFF.

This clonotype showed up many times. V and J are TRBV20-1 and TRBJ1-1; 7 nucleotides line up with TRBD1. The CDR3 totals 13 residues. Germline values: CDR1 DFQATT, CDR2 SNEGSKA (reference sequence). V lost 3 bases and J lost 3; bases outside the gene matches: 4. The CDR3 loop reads CSARRDRHTEAFF. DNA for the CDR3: TGCAGTGCTAGGAGGGACAGACACACTGAAGCTTTCTTT.

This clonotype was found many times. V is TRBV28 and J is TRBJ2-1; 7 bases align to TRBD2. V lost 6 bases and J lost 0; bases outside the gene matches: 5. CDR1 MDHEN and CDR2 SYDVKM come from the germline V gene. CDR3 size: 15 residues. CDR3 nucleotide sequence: TGTGCCAGCAGACCAGCGGGACTCTCCTACAATGAGCAGTTCTTC. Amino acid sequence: CASRPAGLSYNEQFF.

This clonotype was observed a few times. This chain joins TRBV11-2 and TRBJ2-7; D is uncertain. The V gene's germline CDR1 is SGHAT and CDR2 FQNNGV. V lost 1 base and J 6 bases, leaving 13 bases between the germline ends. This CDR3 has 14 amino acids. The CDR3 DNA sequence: TGTGCCAGCAGCTTAGGCATAGGCGTGGGCGAGCAGTACTTC. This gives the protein CASSLGIGVGEQYF.

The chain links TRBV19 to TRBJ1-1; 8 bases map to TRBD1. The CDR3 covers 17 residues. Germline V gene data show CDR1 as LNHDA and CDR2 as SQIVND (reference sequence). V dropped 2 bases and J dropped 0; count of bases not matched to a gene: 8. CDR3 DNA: TGTGCCAGTAGTATACGGGGCCAGGGGGCGTTGAACACTGAAGCTTTCTTT. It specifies CASSIRGQGALNTEAFF.

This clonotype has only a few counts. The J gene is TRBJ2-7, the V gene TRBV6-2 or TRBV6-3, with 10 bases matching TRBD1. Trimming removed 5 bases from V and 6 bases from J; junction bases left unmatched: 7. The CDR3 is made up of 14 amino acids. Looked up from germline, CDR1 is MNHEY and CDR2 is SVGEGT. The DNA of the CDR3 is TGTGCCAGCAGTGAAAAGGGACAGGGGTTCGAGCAGTACTTC. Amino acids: CASSEKGQGFEQYF.

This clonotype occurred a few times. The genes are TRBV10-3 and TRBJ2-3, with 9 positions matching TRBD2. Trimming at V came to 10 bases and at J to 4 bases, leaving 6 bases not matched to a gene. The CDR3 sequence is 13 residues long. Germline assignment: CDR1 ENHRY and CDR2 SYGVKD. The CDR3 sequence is CATLLAGPDTQYF. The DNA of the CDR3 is TGTGCCACACTTCTAGCGGGACCAGATACGCAGTATTTT.

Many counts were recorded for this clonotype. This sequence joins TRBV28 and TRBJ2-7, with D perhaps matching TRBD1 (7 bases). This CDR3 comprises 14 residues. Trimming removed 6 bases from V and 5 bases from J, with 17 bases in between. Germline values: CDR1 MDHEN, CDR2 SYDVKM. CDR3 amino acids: CASSFMARGDEQYF. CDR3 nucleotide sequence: TGTGCCAGCAGCTTCATGGCCAGGGGGGACGAGCAGTACTTC.

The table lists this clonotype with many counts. Written as DNA, the CDR3 is TGTGCCAGCAGTAGCTTGCCCCGGGGGACCCAAATTGGCGGCTACACCTTC. This translates into CASSSLPRGTQIGGYTF. The chain uses TRBV6-1 and TRBJ1-2; TRBD1 might be the D (5 bases). V lost 5 bases and J lost 8, with 27 bases in between. In germline, CDR1 is MNHNS, CDR2 SASEGT. The CDR3 covers 17 residues.